This entry lists 12 T cell receptor beta chains sequenced from one sample in a study of cytomegalovirus exposure and HLA in healthy donors. PCR primers comprised 60 Vbeta and 13 Jbeta primers. Measured with immunoSEQ multiplex PCR; TCRdb has only the in-frame clones, and not every one. The sample shows tens of thousands of clones, 80% to 90% of them seen only once. Sequences were obtained from PBMCs. Receptors originate from a woman aged 18 to 35 in good health and CMV-seropositive.

In nucleotides, the CDR3 is TGTGCCAGCAGCCCGAGGGCCCCCCGGGAAAAACTGTTTTTT. Its translation is CASSPRAPREKLFF. The chain is built from TRBV14 and TRBJ1-4; D is unclear. Germline CDR1 is SGHDN and CDR2 is FVKESK. The CDR3 runs to 14 residues. Between the trimmed V and J ends, which lost 4 bases and 8 bases, there was a span of 14 bases.

This clone has a single count. J is TRBJ2-5 and V is TRBV5-1; TRBD1 agrees at 10 bases. The CDR3 contains 15 residues. J gave up 5 bases and V 0 bases, and 4 bases lay outside the gene matches. Germline V CDR1 and CDR2: SGHRS, YFSETQ. The CDR3 nucleotides read TGCGCCAGCAGCTTGGGGGACAGGGGAATCGAGACCCAGTACTTC. Translated, it gives CASSLGDRGIETQYF.

This chain links TRBV4-1 with TRBJ2-7; 7 nucleotides match TRBD1. The CDR3 sequence is 12 residues long. V lost 3 bases to trimming and J lost 6 bases; unmatched junction nucleotides: 2. Germline assignment: CDR1 MGHRA and CDR2 YSYEKL. The CDR3 here is CASSHPGGEQYF. CDR3 nucleotides: TGCGCCAGCAGCCACCCAGGGGGCGAGCAGTACTTC.

The gene calls are TRBV29-1 and TRBJ1-2; D ambiguous. Trimming removed 1 base from V and 2 bases from J, with 5 bases in between. Germline V CDR1 and CDR2: SQVTM, ANQGSEA. The CDR3 contains 12 residues. The chain's CDR3 is CSVEGRNYGYTF. DNA of the CDR3: TGCAGCGTTGAAGGGAGAAACTATGGCTACACCTTC.

This clone was detected once. CDR3 sequence reads: CASRKLGLAGSNEQFF. In nucleotides, the CDR3 is TGCGCCAGCAGGAAATTGGGACTAGCGGGATCCAATGAGCAGTTCTTC. V gene TRBV5-1 combines with J gene TRBJ2-1; 13 nucleotides agree with TRBD2. Germline CDR1 SGHRS, CDR2 YFSETQ. Trimming cost V 5 bases and J 6 bases; bases outside gene matches: 8. The CDR3 sequence is 16 residues long.

The chain combines TRBV2 with TRBJ1-5; TRBD1 aligns across 7 bases. After removal of 7 bases from V and 4 bases from J, the junction contained 7 bases not matched to a gene. Germline CDR1 SNHLY, CDR2 FYNNEI. This CDR3 has 14 amino acids. CDR3 sequence: CASKGDSPNQPQHF. CDR3 sequence (DNA): TGTGCCAGCAAAGGGGACAGCCCAAATCAGCCCCAGCATTTT.

The rearrangement uses TRBV15 and TRBJ2-7; D possibly corresponds to TRBD1 (6 bases). Trimming removed 4 bases from V and 7 bases from J, with 14 bases in between. CDR1 is LNHNV, CDR2 YYDKDF, per germline (reference sequence). This CDR3 has 13 amino acids. The CDR3 spells CATSNRVLYEQYF. For the CDR3, the DNA is TGTGCCACCAGCAACAGGGTGTTGTATGAGCAGTACTTC.

In this sample, this clone turned up once. The chain carries TRBV6-5 and TRBJ2-5; 7 bases align to TRBD1. Germline V gives CDR1 MNHEY, CDR2 SVGAGI. This CDR3 contains 12 residues. V dropped 8 bases and J dropped 5; count of bases not matched to a gene: 5. The CDR3 is CASQGVGETQYF. The CDR3, as DNA: TGTGCCAGCCAGGGGGTTGGGGAGACCCAGTACTTC.

CDR3 loop: CAWSGERGFPPTDTQYF. The CDR3 DNA sequence: TGTGCCTGGAGTGGGGAAAGGGGGTTCCCCCCCACAGATACGCAGTATTTT. The chain combines TRBV30 with TRBJ2-3; perhaps TRBD1 as D (6 bases). The CDR3 consists of 17 residues. Trimming took off 1 base at V and 2 bases at J, with 19 bases between the two ends. CDR1 is GTSNPN and CDR2 is SVGIG in the germline V gene (reference sequence).

This rearrangement joins TRBV2 to TRBJ2-1; no firm D call. The CDR3 consists of 12 residues. From germline, CDR1 is SNHLY and CDR2 FYNNEI. Between the trimmed V and J ends, which lost 7 bases and 7 bases, there was a span of 11 bases. As DNA, the CDR3 is TGTGCCAGCATGAACGCGTGGAATGAGCAGTTCTTC. This gives the protein CASMNAWNEQFF.

The chain combines TRBV6-6 with TRBJ2-7, with 10 nucleotides matching TRBD1. The CDR3 extends over 13 amino acids. V shed 2 bases, J shed 12 bases, and the junction held 7 bases outside the gene matches. CDR1 is MNHNY and CDR2 is SVGAGI in the germline V gene (reference sequence). The CDR3 sequence: CASSYTWTGGSYF. CDR3 bases: TGTGCCAGCAGTTACACCTGGACAGGGGGTTCGTACTTC.

The chain combines TRBV15 with TRBJ2-5; 7 nucleotides line up with TRBD1. J was trimmed by 4 bases and V by 1 base; bases with no gene match: 9. Germline-derived CDR1 and CDR2 are LNHNV and YYDKDF (reference sequence). This CDR3 has 16 amino acids. The CDR3 protein is CATSRVETGWRETQYF. The CDR3 region has the DNA TGTGCCACCAGCAGAGTCGAGACAGGGTGGCGAGAGACCCAGTACTTC.